This T cell receptor (beta chain) was captured by sequencing in a study of human T cells and chemical hapten exposure. About the study: A patient group, mainly female, showed alopecia areata, totalis or universalis.

Germline-derived CDR1 and CDR2 are SGHRS and YFSETQ. The CDR3 totals 15 residues. V lost 1 base to trimming and J lost 8 bases; unmatched junction nucleotides: 4. Regarding the study as a whole: Versus controls, expanded TCRs had significantly more large CDR3 similarity clusters.

Unique molecular identifiers were attached to individual cDNA molecules during library preparation. TCRdb re-derived calls from the RACE reads in MiXCR, one entry per CDR3 protein. The table lists roughly 200,000 distinct CDR3 sequences, 20% to 25% of them singletons. A few counts support this clonotype. Its target is unknown. Time point defined: patch test 1, 2 weeks after DPC sensitization. Stated treatment: therapeutic diphenylcyclopropenone sensitization with weekly scalp DPC. The donor pool consisted of alopecia patients aged 18 to 70 years, considered suitable for DPC. The sample was whole blood, taken in connection with sensitization to the hapten diphenylcyclopropenone (DPC). The chain links TRBV5-1 to TRBJ1-6; 9 nucleotides line up with TRBD1. The receptor was derived from a woman between 45 and 60 years old with alopecia areata. Some clones in this sample may be carry-over from other donors' samples. CDR3 protein: CASSLLQGADSPLHF. CDR3 DNA sequence: TGCGCCAGCAGCTTGTTACAGGGGGCGGATTCACCCCTCCACTTT. Using reference TRBV5-1 and TRBJ1-6 for the parts outside the CDR3, the full variable domain is KAGVTQTPRYLIKTRGQQVTLSCSPISGHRSVSWYQQTPGQGLQFLFEYFSETQRNKGNFPGRFSGRQFSNSRSEMNVSTLELGDSALYLCASSLLQGADSPLHFGNGTRLTVT.